Below are 14 T cell receptor beta chains sequenced from a single sample in a study of regulatory T cells in long-lasting Graves disease (dated by TCRdb to 2020 to 2022). The library was prepared using multiplex PCR. Sequencing was performed on an Illumina HiSeq 4000. TCR beta libraries were built with iRepertoire HTBI primers and Arm-PCR amplification of CDR3 regions. The public reads were run again by TCRdb, first through fastp at Q25 and then through MiXCR, and only productive beta chains were kept. Duplicate CDR3 protein sequences are folded into a single record with the most common DNA and genes. Within this sample are 540,000 or so distinct CDR3 sequences, with about 13% of them counted one time only. The ten largest clones take up roughly 9.7% of the sample. The sample's time point label, in plain terms: newly diagnosed GD, antithyroid drugs for less than 3 months. For both TCR sequencing and RNA sequencing, RNA was extracted from PBMCs in TRIzol.

This sample was also put to use in a study of T cells in Graves' hyperthyroidism and ophthalmopathy.

The specimen comprised peripheral blood mononuclear cells (PBMCs), sampled at new diagnosis, from a patient treated with antithyroid drugs. These receptors were taken from a man younger than 45 with Graves disease. Donor details come from another sample of the same person, matched by shared clones.

Many counts were recorded for this clonotype. V gene TRBV5-1 combines with J gene TRBJ2-2; TRBD1 agrees at 8 bases. CDR1 is SGHRS, CDR2 YFSETQ, per germline. The CDR3 loop spans 16 amino acids. Trimming cost V 2 bases and J 7 bases; bases outside gene matches: 10. The CDR3 loop reads CASSLMAGGKSGELFF. For the CDR3, the DNA is TGCGCCAGCAGCTTAATGGCAGGGGGCAAGAGCGGGGAGCTGTTTTTT.

The chain carries TRBV4-2 and TRBJ2-7; TRBD2 matches 10 bases. The germline V gene has CDR1 LGHNA and CDR2 YNFKEQ. CDR3 length: 14 amino acids. J lost 12 bases, V lost 0 bases, and 8 bases had no gene match. The CDR3 bases are TGTGCCAGCAGCCAAGATTTGCTAGCGGGAGAACGGTACTTC. It is translated as CASSQDLLAGERYF.

This clonotype was recorded at least ten times. The rearrangement links TRBV18 to TRBJ2-3; maybe TRBD1 (6 bases). The germline V gene has CDR1 KGHSH and CDR2 LQKENI. This CDR3 is 13 amino acids long. V was clipped by 4 bases and J by 4 bases, with 9 bases between them. CDR3 coding DNA: TGTGCCAGCTCACGTGCAGGGGCAGATACGCAGTATTTT. Protein product: CASSRAGADTQYF.

This clonotype came up many times. This chain links TRBV27 with TRBJ2-5, with D perhaps being TRBD1 or TRBD2 (5 bases each). The CDR3 consists of 16 residues. V dropped 4 bases and J dropped 5 bases, with 20 bases sitting between them. Germline V lookup: CDR1 MNHEY, CDR2 SMNVEV (reference sequence). CDR3 DNA: TGTGCCAGCAGTTCTTCACCGTGGGGGAGCCTGGAGACCCAGTACTTC. It yields the protein CASSSSPWGSLETQYF.

This clonotype appeared many times. The chain is built from TRBV3-1 and TRBJ2-5; 8 nucleotides line up with TRBD1. CDR3 size: 14 residues. Trimming at V came to 2 bases and at J to 4 bases, leaving 3 bases not matched to a gene. Germline lookup yields CDR1 LGHDT and CDR2 YNNKEL (reference sequence). For the CDR3, the DNA is TGTGCCAGCAGCCAAACAGGGGGGCGAGAGACCCAGTACTTC. Translated: CASSQTGGRETQYF.

This clonotype was found a few times. The chain recombines TRBV5-1 with TRBJ1-2, with D unresolved. Trimming took 0 bases from V and 8 from J, leaving 11 bases between them. The germline V gene encodes CDR1 SGHRS and CDR2 YFSETQ. This CDR3 has 13 amino acids. CDR3 in DNA: TGCGCCAGCAGCTTGGACCCGGGAGGGGGCTACACCTTC. Residues: CASSLDPGGGYTF.

Only a few counts were recorded for this clonotype. With a much larger clone just one base away, this may be a read error. V is TRBV15 and J is TRBJ1-1; no definite D call. This CDR3 is 14 amino acids long. Germline V gene data show CDR1 as LNHNV and CDR2 as YYDKDF (reference sequence). The CDR3 loop reads CAASRPDGNTEAFF. CDR3 nucleotides: TGTGCCGCCAGCAGACCTGACGGTAACACTGAAGCTTTCTTT.

In this sample, this clonotype turned up many times. The genes are TRBV7-9 and TRBJ2-1; TRBD2 matches 7 bases. V lost 5 bases, J lost 4 bases, and 8 bases stayed unmatched. Per germline, CDR1 SEHNR and CDR2 FQNEAQ (reference sequence). This CDR3 comprises 15 residues. This CDR3 is CASSLASGTYNEQFF. The CDR3 nucleotides read TGTGCCAGCAGCCTGGCGAGCGGGACTTACAATGAGCAGTTCTTC.

This clonotype was seen at least ten times. This chain uses TRBV7-2 with TRBJ2-3; D unresolved. V was shortened by 1 base and J by 2 bases, with 10 bases between the two germline ends. This CDR3 region has 15 residues. The germline CDR1 and CDR2 sequences are SGHTA and FQGNSA. CDR3 bases: TGTGCCAGCAGCTTAGACGGCGGACCCACAGATACGCAGTATTTT. Translation gives CASSLDGGPTDTQYF.

Remarks on this clonotype: This may come from a read error, since a much larger clone is one base off. The chain is built from TRBV5-1 and TRBJ2-1, with unresolved D. The CDR3 sequence is 14 residues long. Trimming removed 2 bases at V and 6 bases at J, with 12 bases between. The germline V gene encodes CDR1 SGHRS and CDR2 YFSETQ. The DNA of the CDR3 is TGCGCCAGCAGCTTTGGCCCTATGGCCAATGAGCAGTTCTTC. This gives the protein CASSFGPMANEQFF.

This clonotype was recorded at least ten times. The rearrangement joins TRBV10-2 to TRBJ1-1; the D gene is possibly TRBD1 (6 bases). This CDR3 is 15 amino acids long. V was trimmed by 3 bases and J by 5 bases, leaving 16 bases between them. Germline CDR1 is WSHSY and CDR2 is SAAADI. The CDR3 coding sequence is TGCGCCAGCAGTGACCCCGTGTGGGGGCGTACTGAAGCTTTCTTT. Residues: CASSDPVWGRTEAFF.

This clonotype was recorded many times. The rearrangement joins TRBV2 to TRBJ1-6; 7 bases map to TRBD1. This CDR3 region has 14 residues. Germline CDR1 is SNHLY and CDR2 is FYNNEI. The V and J ends lost 7 bases and 7 bases, in that order; junction bases with no gene match: 7. The CDR3 DNA reads as TGTGCCAGCAATAGGGACAGTTCAAATTCACCCCTCCACTTT. Translating it yields CASNRDSSNSPLHF. Using reference TRBV2 and TRBJ1-6 for the parts outside the CDR3, the full variable domain is EPEVTQTPSHQVTQMGQEVILRCVPISNHLYFYWYRQILGQKVEFLVSFYNNEISEKSEIFDDQFSVERPDGSNFTLKIRSTKLEDSAMYFCASNRDSSNSPLHFGNGTRLTVT.

This clonotype has ten or more counts. V usage is TRBV2 and J usage is TRBJ2-1; no clear D gene. CDR1 SNHLY and CDR2 FYNNEI come from the germline V gene. With 1 base removed from V and 2 bases from J, the gap between germline ends came to 9 bases. The CDR3 spans 15 residues. The CDR3 DNA reads TGTGCCAGCAGTGAAGTCAGTCCCACCTACAATGAGCAGTTCTTC. This gives the protein CASSEVSPTYNEQFF.

This clonotype was seen many times. V gene TRBV12-3 or TRBV12-4 combines with J gene TRBJ1-5; 7 bases fit TRBD1. Trimming at V came to 6 bases and at J to 4 bases, leaving 9 bases not matched to a gene. CDR3 size: 15 residues. CDR3: CASRVQGTQNQPQHF. DNA of the CDR3: TGTGCCAGCAGGGTACAGGGGACTCAAAATCAGCCCCAGCATTTT.